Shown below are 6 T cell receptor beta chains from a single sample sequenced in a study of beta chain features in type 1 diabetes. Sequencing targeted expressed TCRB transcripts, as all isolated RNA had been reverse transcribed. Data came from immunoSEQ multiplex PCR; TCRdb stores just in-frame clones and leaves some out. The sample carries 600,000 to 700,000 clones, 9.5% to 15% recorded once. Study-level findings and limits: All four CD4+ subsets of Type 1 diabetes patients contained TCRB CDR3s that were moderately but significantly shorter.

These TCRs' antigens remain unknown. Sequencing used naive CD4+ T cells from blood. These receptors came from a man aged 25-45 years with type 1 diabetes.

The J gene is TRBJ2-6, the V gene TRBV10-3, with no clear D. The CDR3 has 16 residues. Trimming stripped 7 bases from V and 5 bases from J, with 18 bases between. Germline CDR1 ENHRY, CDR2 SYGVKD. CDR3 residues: CAIKSHLPLRANVLTF. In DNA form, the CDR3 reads TGTGCCATCAAGAGCCACCTACCTCTTAGGGCCAACGTCCTGACTTTC.

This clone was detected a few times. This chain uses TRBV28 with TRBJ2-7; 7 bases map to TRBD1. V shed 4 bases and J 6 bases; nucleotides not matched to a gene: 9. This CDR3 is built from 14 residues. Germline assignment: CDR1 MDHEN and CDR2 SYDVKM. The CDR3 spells CASSSLPTGSEQYF. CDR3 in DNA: TGTGCCAGCAGTTCCCTACCGACAGGGAGCGAGCAGTACTTC.

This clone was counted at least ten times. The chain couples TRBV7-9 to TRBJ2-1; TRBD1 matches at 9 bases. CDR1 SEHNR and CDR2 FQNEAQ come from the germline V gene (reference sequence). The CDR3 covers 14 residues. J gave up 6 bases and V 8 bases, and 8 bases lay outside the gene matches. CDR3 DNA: TGTGCCAGCCCCGGGACAGGGACTTTCAATGAGCAGTTCTTC. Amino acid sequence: CASPGTGTFNEQFF.

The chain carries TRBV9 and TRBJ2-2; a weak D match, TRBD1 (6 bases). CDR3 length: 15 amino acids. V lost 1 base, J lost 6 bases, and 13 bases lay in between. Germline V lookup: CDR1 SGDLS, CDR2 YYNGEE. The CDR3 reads CASSVLGTSPGELFF. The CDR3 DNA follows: TGTGCCAGCAGCGTACTTGGGACAAGTCCCGGGGAGCTGTTTTTT.

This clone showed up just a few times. The CDR3 region has the DNA TGTGCCAGCAGTTGGTCACTCACCGGGGAGCTGTTTTTT. Protein product: CASSWSLTGELFF. The chain uses TRBV6-4 and TRBJ2-2, with unresolved D. The V gene's germline CDR1 is MRHNA and CDR2 SNTAGT. The CDR3 has 13 amino acids. Between the trimmed V and J ends, which lost 5 bases and 4 bases, there was a span of 8 bases.

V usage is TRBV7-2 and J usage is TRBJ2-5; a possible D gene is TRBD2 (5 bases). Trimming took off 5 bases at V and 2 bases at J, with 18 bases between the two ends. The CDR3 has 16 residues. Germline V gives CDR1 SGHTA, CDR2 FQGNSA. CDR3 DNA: TGTGCCAGCAGCCGCCCTTCCGCGGGTGCACAAGAGACCCAGTACTTC. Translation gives CASSRPSAGAQETQYF.